Shown below are 8 T cell receptor beta chains from a single sample sequenced in a study of cytomegalovirus exposure and HLA in healthy donors. PCR was performed using 60 Vbeta and 13 Jbeta primers. Clones were sequenced by immunoSEQ multiplex PCR, and TCRdb holds only the in-frame ones, with some missing. The sample shows about 120,000 clones, 70% to 90% of them seen only once. Sequenced sample: PBMCs. Receptors were obtained from a young man in good health and CMV-seropositive.

The V gene is TRBV4-1, the J gene TRBJ2-1; TRBD1 matches at 9 bases. Trimming at V came to 4 bases and at J to 3 bases, leaving 10 bases not matched to a gene. The CDR3 totals 17 residues. Germline assignment: CDR1 MGHRA and CDR2 YSYEKL. In nucleotides, the CDR3 is TGCGCCAGCAGCCCGAGCCTTGGACAGGGGCACTACAATGAGCAGTTCTTC. Its protein product is CASSPSLGQGHYNEQFF.

The chain links TRBV4-1 to TRBJ1-3, with D possibly being TRBD1 (6 bases). Germline assignment: CDR1 MGHRA and CDR2 YSYEKL. The CDR3 extends over 15 amino acids. V was pared by 5 bases and J by 0 bases, with 11 bases between. The CDR3 loop reads CASSGTPSSGNTIYF. The CDR3 region has the DNA TGCGCCAGCAGCGGGACACCGAGCTCTGGAAACACCATATATTTT.

J is TRBJ1-1 and V is TRBV5-6; TRBD1 is a possible D gene (6 bases). Trimming stripped 4 bases from V and 3 bases from J, with 13 bases between. This CDR3 region has 14 residues. CDR1 is SGHDT and CDR2 is YYEEEE in the germline V gene. The CDR3 region has the DNA TGTGCCAGCAGCCCTAGGACAGTGGACACTGAAGCTTTCTTT. It is translated as CASSPRTVDTEAFF.

The rearrangement links TRBV9 to TRBJ2-2; TRBD1 aligns across 8 bases. This CDR3 has 14 residues. CDR1 is SGDLS, CDR2 YYNGEE, per germline. The junction had 3 bases not matched to a gene; V was cut back by 4 bases and J by 4 bases. This CDR3 reads CASSSGQATGELFF. In DNA form, the CDR3 reads TGTGCCAGCAGCTCGGGACAGGCCACCGGGGAGCTGTTTTTT.

In DNA form, the CDR3 reads TGTGCCACCAGCATCGGGACTATGAACACTGAAGCTTTCTTT. Translating gives CATSIGTMNTEAFF. The rearrangement links TRBV15 to TRBJ1-1, with a tentative D call TRBD1 (5 bases). Trimming pared 4 bases from V and 0 bases from J, leaving 9 bases between. The CDR3 is made up of 14 amino acids. Germline V gene sequence: CDR1 LNHNV, CDR2 YYDKDF (reference sequence).

The chain combines TRBV2 with TRBJ2-7; no definite D call. Trimming removed 5 bases at V and 1 base at J, with 3 bases between. The CDR3 runs to 11 residues. Germline CDR1 is SNHLY and CDR2 is FYNNEI. The CDR3 reads CASSSSYEQYF. The DNA of the CDR3 is TGTGCCAGCAGTTCTTCCTACGAGCAGTACTTC.

The V call is TRBV6-5, the J call TRBJ2-5, with TRBD1 matching 7 bases. The last part of the DNA fits TRBJ2-7 better; the J call may be wrong. Germline values: CDR1 MNHEY, CDR2 SVGAGI. The CDR3 contains 15 residues. The CDR3 protein is CASSYFGQDTYEQYF. The DNA for the CDR3 is TGTGCCAGCAGTTACTTCGGACAGGACACCTACGAGCAGTACTTC.

The chain couples TRBV7-2 to TRBJ2-7, with D perhaps TRBD1 (6 bases). CDR3 length: 16 amino acids. The germline V gene has CDR1 SGHTA and CDR2 FQGNSA. The V gene lost 5 bases and the J gene lost 0 bases, with 17 bases spanning the gap. Written as DNA, the CDR3 is TGTGCCAGCAGCCAGACGGGACACAACTTCTCCTACGAGCAGTACTTC. Amino acids: CASSQTGHNFSYEQYF.